Listed below are T cell receptor beta chains from one sample, sequenced in a study of OX40 agonist ivuxolimab in advanced cancers. Measured with immunoSEQ multiplex PCR; TCRdb has only the in-frame clones, and not every one. The table lists under 100,000 clones, 75% to 90% of them singletons. The material sequenced was CD4+ or CD8+ T cells sorted from blood, taken in a trial of the OX40 agonist ivuxolimab. The source is an adult with an advanced solid tumor such as melanoma, head and neck, liver or kidney cancer. Both conserved end residues are part of each CDR3. Fields, in order: CDR3 protein, V gene.

cdr3_aa: CASSLASANTEAFF
v_call: TRBV7-9

cdr3_aa: CASSSQGGDYNEQFF
v_call: TRBV5-4

cdr3_aa: CASSLSDRAHNPYEQYF
v_call: TRBV18

cdr3_aa: CASSVSGRGSAGELFF
v_call: TRBV19

cdr3_aa: CASSSTGLNQPQHF
v_call: TRBV5-1

cdr3_aa: CASSSNRGWETQYF
v_call: TRBV5-8

cdr3_aa: CATQTSGGAYEQYF
v_call: TRBV7-2

cdr3_aa: CASSPPGRTTQYF
v_call: TRBV11-3

cdr3_aa: CASSEQIGDEQYF
v_call: TRBV25-1

cdr3_aa: CASSQSTGGNYGYTF
v_call: TRBV23-1

cdr3_aa: CASTRTGGSPLHF
v_call: TRBV6-5

cdr3_aa: CASSLGDKETQYF
v_call: TRBV5-1

cdr3_aa: CASSPRDRGRSITEAFF
v_call: TRBV11-1

cdr3_aa: CASSPPSASSGEQFF
v_call: TRBV18

cdr3_aa: CASSLWREGRNEQYF
v_call: TRBV7-9

cdr3_aa: CAITLGKNTEAFF
v_call: TRBV10-3

cdr3_aa: CASSEAPGGFGSPLHF
v_call: TRBV6-1

cdr3_aa: CASSTPGQGMNTEAFF
v_call: TRBV2

cdr3_aa: CASSTAGGYGYTF
v_call: TRBV19

cdr3_aa: CASSLQRGKNTEAFF
v_call: TRBV18

cdr3_aa: CASSLLDRGRELLHF
v_call: TRBV6-5

cdr3_aa: CSAGTGFNYGYTF
v_call: TRBV29-1

cdr3_aa: CSVESVVGVNLAKNIQYF
v_call: TRBV29-1

cdr3_aa: CASSGTQESNGYTF
v_call: TRBV18